This entry lists 14 T cell receptor beta chains sequenced from one sample in a study of T cell repertoires in cytomegalovirus infection. Their antigens remain unidentified. MiXCR, applied by TCRdb to the reads, yields one record per CDR3 protein. The table has fewer than 950,000 distinct CDR3 sequences, roughly 33% seen once. The sequences come from cultured CD8+ T cells from PBMCs, collected from culture after CMV antigen stimulation. The source is a human donor in good health (CMV status not recorded). Some clones in this sample may be carry-over from other donors' samples.

The chain employs TRBV27 and TRBJ2-4; possibly TRBD1 or TRBD2 for D (5 bases each). The V end lost 7 bases, the J end lost 7 bases, and 17 bases lay between the germline ends. The CDR3 loop spans 14 amino acids. CDR1 and CDR2 from the germline V gene are MNHEY and SMNVEV (reference sequence). CDR3: CASNRRDHANIQYF. In nucleotides, the CDR3 is TGTGCCAGCAATCGCCGGGACCACGCGAACATTCAGTACTTC.

The chain is built from TRBV19 and TRBJ2-1, with 11 bases matching TRBD2. Germline CDR1 and CDR2: LNHDA and SQIVND (reference sequence). The CDR3 totals 15 residues. V gave up 6 bases and J gave up 7 bases; unmatched junction bases: 8. In DNA form, the CDR3 reads TGTGCCAGTAGAACTAGCGGGGGAGGGTATAATGAGCAGTTCTTC. Protein product: CASRTSGGGYNEQFF.

This clonotype was found many times. The chain joins TRBV4-2 to TRBJ1-3; no clear D gene. Trimming removed 0 bases at V and 0 bases at J, with 9 bases between. This CDR3 contains 16 residues. Germline V gene lookup returns CDR1 LGHNA and CDR2 YNFKEQ. The CDR3 loop reads CASSQDVIFSGNTIYF. DNA for the CDR3: TGTGCCAGCAGCCAAGATGTGATCTTCTCTGGAAACACCATATATTTT.

This clonotype has at least ten counts. The V gene is TRBV7-8, the J gene TRBJ1-3; a weak D match, TRBD1 (6 bases). Germline V CDR1 and CDR2: SGHVS, FQNEAQ. The CDR3 has 15 residues. With 4 bases removed from V and 2 bases from J, the gap between germline ends came to 12 bases. The CDR3 region is CASSSRGAPGNTIYF. The DNA for the CDR3 is TGTGCCAGCAGCTCCCGGGGGGCCCCTGGAAACACCATATATTTT.

This clonotype was recorded many times. The chain couples TRBV19 to TRBJ1-5; D not certain. V was cut by 6 bases and J by 0 bases, with 12 bases left in between. Germline CDR1 is LNHDA and CDR2 is SQIVND (reference sequence). CDR3 length equals 15 residues. DNA for the CDR3: TGTGCCAGTAGAAGGACCGGGGATAGCAATCAGCCCCAGCATTTT. Amino acid sequence: CASRRTGDSNQPQHF.

The chain recombines TRBV20-1 with TRBJ2-7; 7 bases line up with TRBD1. The CDR3 totals 12 residues. The V gene's germline CDR1 is DFQATT and CDR2 SNEGSKA (reference sequence). V trimming: 6 bases; J trimming: 0 bases; junction bases outside the gene matches: 2. CDR3 in DNA: TGCAGTGCAAGGACAGGCTCCTACGAGCAGTACTTC. It codes for CSARTGSYEQYF.

This clonotype was recorded a few times. This chain connects TRBV7-4 to TRBJ1-4; 8 bases agree with TRBD1. This CDR3 contains 17 residues. V trimming: 4 bases; J trimming: 4 bases; junction bases outside the gene matches: 11. The germline V gene encodes CDR1 SGHVT and CDR2 SQSDAQ. CDR3 loop: CASSSNPTGGINEKLFF. The CDR3 DNA reads TGTGCCAGCAGCTCCAACCCAACAGGGGGTATTAATGAAAAACTGTTTTTT.

At least ten counts were recorded for this clonotype. CDR3 coding DNA: TGTGCCAGCAGCTTAAGTGGACTAGCGGGGCCCAAGAACACCGGGGAGCTGTTTTTT. Translation: CASSLSGLAGPKNTGELFF. This chain joins TRBV13 and TRBJ2-2, with TRBD2 identical over 12 bases. This CDR3 is built from 19 residues. V shed 2 bases, J shed 1 base, and the junction held 8 bases outside the gene matches. CDR1 PRHDT and CDR2 FYEKMQ come from the germline V gene (reference sequence).

As regards this clonotype: The conserved phenylalanine or tryptophan is not found at the CDR3 terminus, so this likely reflects a read error. V gene TRBV11-2 combines with J gene TRBJ2-5; the D gene is possibly TRBD1 (5 bases). Trimming took off 4 bases at V and 7 bases at J, with 7 bases between the two ends. The CDR3 runs to 11 residues. CDR1 and CDR2 from the germline V gene are SGHAT and FQNNGV. As DNA, the CDR3 is TGTGCCAGCAGCTCCGACAGGACCCAGTACCTC. Its translation is CASSSDRTQYL.

This clonotype was seen more than once but under ten times. The chain has TRBV14 and TRBJ2-2; the D is unclear. The CDR3 runs 13 residues. Between the trimmed V and J ends, which lost 4 bases and 7 bases, there was a span of 10 bases. Germline V CDR1 and CDR2: SGHDN, FVKESK. In nucleotides, the CDR3 is TGTGCCAGCAGCCCCGGACGTAACGGGGAGCTGTTTTTT. Translation: CASSPGRNGELFF.

This clonotype was picked up a small number of times. The chain combines TRBV7-9 with TRBJ1-2; 7 bases are shared with TRBD1. This CDR3 contains 13 residues. Germline lookup yields CDR1 SEHNR and CDR2 FQNEAQ (reference sequence). V gave up 6 bases and J gave up 3 bases; unmatched junction bases: 4. CDR3 bases: TGTGCCAGCAGTAGAACAGGGGACTATGGCTACACCTTC. This codes for CASSRTGDYGYTF.

The V gene is TRBV6-1, the J gene TRBJ2-3; 12 bases fit TRBD2. The CDR3 is made up of 20 amino acids. CDR1 and CDR2 (germline): MNHNS, SASEGT. Losses at the gene ends were 2 bases for V and 4 bases for J; bases not matched to a gene: 16. CDR3 residues: CASSERLAGVSTLDPDTQYF. The CDR3 nucleotides are TGTGCCAGCAGTGAAAGACTAGCGGGGGTCTCCACTCTAGATCCAGATACGCAGTATTTT.

This clonotype was counted ten times or more. This chain uses TRBV7-2 with TRBJ2-5, with 14 bases matching TRBD2. With V trimmed by 7 bases and J by 5 bases, 6 bases remained unmatched. Germline V gene data show CDR1 as SGHTA and CDR2 as FQGNSA. There are 15 residues in the CDR3. The CDR3 loop reads CASTVTSGGAETQYF. Written as DNA, the CDR3 is TGTGCCAGCACCGTGACTAGCGGGGGGGCGGAGACCCAGTACTTC.

The gene calls are TRBV27 and TRBJ2-2, with D possibly matching TRBD1 (5 bases). From germline, CDR1 is MNHEY and CDR2 SMNVEV (reference sequence). This CDR3 has 18 amino acids. The V end lost 2 bases, the J end lost 3 bases, and 19 bases lay between the germline ends. CDR3 protein: CASSLGFTEGAYTGELFF. CDR3 DNA sequence: TGTGCCAGCAGTTTAGGGTTTACCGAAGGGGCGTACACCGGGGAGCTGTTTTTT.